A single sample is the source of the 15 T cell receptor beta chains below, sequenced in a study of shared clonotypes between healthy human individuals. Using immunoSEQ multiplex PCR, the repertoire was profiled, and TCRdb retains in-frame clones only, with some absent. The profile shows around 450,000 clones, roughly 77% of them singletons. Sequencing input: PBMCs. The source of these receptors is a woman between 35 and 50 years old in good health. Some clones in this sample may be carry-over from other donors' samples.

V is TRBV11-3 and J is TRBJ2-3; D gene ambiguous. Germline CDR1 reads SGHNT; CDR2 reads YENEEA. The ends were cut back, 1 base at V and 0 bases at J, with 5 bases in the middle. The CDR3 is made up of 14 amino acids. The CDR3 loop is CASSLGLSTDTQYF. The CDR3 coding sequence is TGTGCCAGCAGCTTAGGCCTTAGCACAGATACGCAGTATTTT.

The CDR3 nucleotides are TGTGCCAGCAGCTTGTTACAGGGGAATGAAAAACTGTTTTTT. Protein product: CASSLLQGNEKLFF. The gene calls are TRBV5-5 and TRBJ1-4, with 7 bases lining up with TRBD1. J was trimmed by 5 bases and V by 1 base; bases with no gene match: 2. Germline CDR1 reads SGHKS; CDR2 reads YYEKEE (reference sequence). The CDR3 sequence is 14 residues long. The variable domain in full, completed from reference TRBV5-5 and TRBJ1-4, reads DAGVTQSPTHLIKTRGQQVTLRCSPISGHKSVSWYQQVLGQGPQFIFQYYEKEERGRGNFPDRFSARQFPNYSSELNVNALLLGDSALYLCASSLLQGNEKLFFGSGTQLSVL.

The V gene is TRBV30, the J gene TRBJ2-7; no reliable D call. Germline CDR1 is GTSNPN and CDR2 is SVGIG (reference sequence). This CDR3 is 12 amino acids long. V shed 1 base and J shed 3 bases, with 7 bases lying between them. The CDR3 nucleotides are TGTGCCTGGAGTGACGGCCGCTACGAGCAGTACTTC. It yields the protein CAWSDGRYEQYF.

V is TRBV6-5 and J is TRBJ1-6, with unresolved D. V lost 2 bases to trimming and J lost 10 bases, with 9 bases between them. Germline V gene lookup returns CDR1 MNHEY and CDR2 SVGAGI. The CDR3 length is 13 residues. Written as DNA, the CDR3 is TGTGCCAGCAGTTACGGACCTCTGTCACCCCTCCACTTT. Protein: CASSYGPLSPLHF.

Comment on this clone: Different DNA sequences within this sample yield the same CDR3. V and J are TRBV28 and TRBJ1-1, with TRBD1 matching over 7 bases. V shed 3 bases, J shed 1 base, and the junction held 5 bases outside the gene matches. The germline gives CDR1 MDHEN, CDR2 SYDVKM. CDR3 length: 15 residues. CDR3: CASSFSGTENTEAFF. CDR3 DNA: TGTGCCAGCAGTTTTAGTGGGACAGAGAACACTGAAGCTTTCTTT. Looking up the rest from reference TRBV28 and TRBJ1-1 gives the full variable domain: DVKVTQSSRYLVKRTGEKVFLECVQDMDHENMFWYRQDPGLGLRLIYFSYDVKMKEKGDIPEGYSVSREKKERFSLILESASTNQTSMYLCASSFSGTENTEAFFGQGTRLTVV.

With regard to this clone: The identical CDR3 is also encoded by other nucleotide sequences in the sample. V usage is TRBV29-1 and J usage is TRBJ1-1, with D hard to call. CDR1 SQVTM and CDR2 ANQGSEA come from the germline V gene. V was cut by 6 bases and J by 3 bases, with 8 bases left in between. CDR3 length equals 11 residues. The CDR3 loop is CSVERDTEAFF. CDR3 sequence (DNA): TGCAGCGTAGAGCGGGACACTGAAGCTTTCTTT.

In this sample, this clone turned up a few times. A single base separates this from a much larger clone, so it may be a read error. At the DNA level, this CDR3 is encoded by other sequences in the same sample as well. The rearrangement joins TRBV7-3 to TRBJ2-6; no reliable D call. The CDR3 length is 15 residues. The V end lost 2 bases, the J end lost 0 bases, and 5 bases lay between the germline ends. Germline lookup yields CDR1 SGHTA and CDR2 FQGTGA. Written as DNA, the CDR3 is TGTGCCAGCAGCTTAGTGTTCTCTGGGGCCAACGTCCTGACTTTC. Protein: CASSLVFSGANVLTF.

To note about this clone: Additional DNA sequences in this sample encode the identical CDR3. The chain couples TRBV7-3 to TRBJ2-1; TRBD2 agrees at 10 bases. After removal of 5 bases from V and 1 base from J, the junction contained 5 bases not matched to a gene. This CDR3 region has 16 residues. Per germline, CDR1 SGHTA and CDR2 FQGTGA. This chain's CDR3 is CASSPRTSGSYNEQFF. The CDR3 coding sequence is TGTGCCAGCAGCCCGCGGACTAGCGGATCCTACAATGAGCAGTTCTTC.

This chain links TRBV7-9 with TRBJ1-5; 10 nucleotides match TRBD1. From germline, CDR1 is SEHNR and CDR2 FQNEAQ (reference sequence). The V gene end was trimmed by 5 bases and the J gene end by 6 bases; junction bases not matched to a gene: 7. The CDR3 totals 15 residues. CDR3 in DNA: TGTGCCAGCAGCGCGTCCGGGACAGGGGTTCAGCCCCAGCATTTT. Protein: CASSASGTGVQPQHF.

The sample holds one count of this clone. V usage is TRBV9 and J usage is TRBJ2-3; 8 bases are a match to TRBD2. After removal of 0 bases from V and 5 bases from J, the junction contained 2 bases not matched to a gene. The CDR3 is 14 residues long. The V gene's germline CDR1 is SGDLS and CDR2 YYNGEE. This CDR3 reads CASSVALAGDTQYF. CDR3 DNA sequence: TGTGCCAGCAGCGTAGCCCTAGCGGGAGATACGCAGTATTTT.

V is TRBV18 and J is TRBJ2-3, with D possibly being TRBD1 (6 bases). Germline V lookup: CDR1 KGHSH, CDR2 LQKENI. Deletions cut 3 bases from V and 4 bases from J, with 8 bases between. CDR3 length: 13 amino acids. In DNA, the CDR3 is TGTGCCAGCTCACCCGGACAGTCAGATACGCAGTATTTT. Translating it yields CASSPGQSDTQYF.

The chain uses TRBV28 and TRBJ1-5; perhaps TRBD1 as D (6 bases). Trimming took off 6 bases at V and 0 bases at J, with 15 bases between the two ends. The CDR3 length is 16 residues. CDR1 and CDR2 (germline): MDHEN, SYDVKM. The CDR3 DNA follows: TGTGCCAGCAGGGGGGGCCAGCTATTTAGCAATCAGCCCCAGCATTTT. It yields the protein CASRGGQLFSNQPQHF.

In DNA form, the CDR3 reads TGTGCCAGCAGTCGGGACATAGTCTCCTACGAGCAGTACTTC. Translating gives CASSRDIVSYEQYF. V is TRBV6-5 and J is TRBJ2-7, with TRBD1 as a possible D gene (6 bases). Trimming pared 5 bases from V and 0 bases from J, leaving 11 bases between. Germline V lookup: CDR1 MNHEY, CDR2 SVGAGI. This CDR3 has 14 amino acids.

The rearrangement uses TRBV13 and TRBJ2-2, with D perhaps TRBD2 (6 bases). Trimming removed 4 bases from V and 7 bases from J, with 19 bases in between. The CDR3 is 16 amino acids. Germline CDR1 and CDR2: PRHDT and FYEKMQ (reference sequence). CDR3 nucleotides: TGTGCCAGCAGCTCTCTCCTAGCGCTCACGGGCGGGGAGCTGTTTTTT. Translating it yields CASSSLLALTGGELFF.

The J gene is TRBJ2-3, the V gene TRBV15, with D perhaps TRBD2 (6 bases). The germline V gene has CDR1 LNHNV and CDR2 YYDKDF (reference sequence). The V gene lost 3 bases and the J gene lost 3 bases, with 10 bases spanning the gap. This CDR3 region has 14 residues. CDR3 in amino acids: CATSSGSFTDTQYF. As DNA, the CDR3 is TGTGCCACCAGCAGCGGGAGTTTTACAGATACGCAGTATTTT.